The present entry profiles one TCR beta chain with its context. Its antigen is currently not known. No qualities accompany the bases; no much larger clone lies one base away. Systemically healthy Caucasian individuals from Russia, around 39 in total and aged about 6 to 100 years, were included as donors. Each donor gave about 9.2 milliliters of peripheral blood, drawn into EDTA-treated Vacutainer tubes. PBMCs were isolated by Ficoll-Paque density-gradient centrifugation, with at least 6.5 million obtained per sample. Total RNA, at least 5 micrograms per sample, was extracted from PBMCs with Trizol reagent. For every donor, flow cytometry on a PBMC aliquot measured the percentage of naive CD45RAhigh/CD27high T cells. V is clipped by 0 bases and J by 4 bases, and the sequence between their germline boundaries is 10 bases long. The CDR3 starts with the cysteine, ends with the phenylalanine, and has 14 residues. Just CDR3 DNA is preserved here, 42 bases in frame from base 1. In the germline V gene, CDR1 corresponds to MGHDK and CDR2 to SYGVNS.

The source of the sample is a study of blood T cells in healthy people across ages (dated by TCRdb to about 2015). In terms of the full investigation: In model experiments, template switching captured about one uniquely barcoded TCR beta cDNA molecule for every two T cells. To track age-related changes in TCR beta repertoire diversity, the study relied on deep sequencing normalized with unique cDNA molecular identifiers. The donors were split into four age groups: young (average roughly 15 years), middle-aged (39), aged (roughly 65) and long-lived (roughly 86). Donors of different ages were randomly distributed across sequencing lanes to avoid experimental bias. Two additional independent replicas of 1 million unique cDNA reads from the same blood draw were analyzed for two donors (one aged 18 to 30 and one aged 80 or older).

On the study overall, not on this receptor specifically: Total diversity estimates from one million sequenced T cells were considered lower bounds and underestimates. The percentage of naive T cells measured by flow cytometry correlated strongly with observed TCR beta diversity. The CMV infection status of donors was not known, potentially confounding age-related changes in expanded clonotypes. Compared with the aged group, the long-lived group had more naive CD4+ T cells, fewer expanded clones and increased TCR diversity, a pattern suggesting age selection. Conclusive comparison of naive and antigen-experienced compartments was prevented by the profiling of bulk unsorted PBMCs. As age increased, observed TCR beta diversity per million T cells dropped in a roughly linear way, and a significant reduction was already evident by age about 36.

Libraries were built with 5' RACE. The sequencing machine was an Illumina HiSeq 2500. A second PCR of 7 to 11 cycles was run with a J-beta primer mix and a sample-barcoded 5' primer. A template-switch 5' adaptor carrying 12 random nucleotides introduced a unique molecular identifier onto each TCR beta cDNA molecule. At least 2.5 million CDR3-containing paired-end reads were obtained from each sample. First-strand cDNA was synthesized from all RNA with the Mint cDNA synthesis kit, primed by a TRBC-specific oligonucleotide. After uracil-DNA glycosylase treatment, a first 18-cycle PCR used universal primers M1SS and BC2_uni_R on all cDNA. The study's own analysis went as follows. Each sample was normalized by randomly selecting 1 million high-quality reads, each carrying a distinct molecular identifier. Instead of being binned into consensus sequences, reads with shared molecular identifiers were discarded. MiTCR, run with a Q25 quality threshold and the strictest error-elimination algorithm, handled CDR3 identification, clonotype clustering and error correction. A nonparametric unseen species model using Euler transformation provided a lower-bound estimate of total TCR beta diversity. TCRdb applied fastp at Q25 and MiXCR to the public reads, then kept only in-frame beta chains. Entries that share a CDR3 protein sequence are merged under the most common genes and DNA. TCRdb's processing, not the study's, gives the V and J calls here. In this sample the table shows roughly 1.6 million distinct CDR3 sequences, 34% of which occur a single time. Of the sample, approximately 10% falls within the top ten clones.

This receptor was identified in a young woman in good health. This receptor chain uses TRBV25-1 and TRBJ2-7, with the D gene too uncertain to name. Sequencing was performed on blood. The DNA is as follows: TGTGCCAGCAGTGAATATTCACGTCCGTACGAGCAGTACTTC. The translation is CASSEYSRPYEQYF.